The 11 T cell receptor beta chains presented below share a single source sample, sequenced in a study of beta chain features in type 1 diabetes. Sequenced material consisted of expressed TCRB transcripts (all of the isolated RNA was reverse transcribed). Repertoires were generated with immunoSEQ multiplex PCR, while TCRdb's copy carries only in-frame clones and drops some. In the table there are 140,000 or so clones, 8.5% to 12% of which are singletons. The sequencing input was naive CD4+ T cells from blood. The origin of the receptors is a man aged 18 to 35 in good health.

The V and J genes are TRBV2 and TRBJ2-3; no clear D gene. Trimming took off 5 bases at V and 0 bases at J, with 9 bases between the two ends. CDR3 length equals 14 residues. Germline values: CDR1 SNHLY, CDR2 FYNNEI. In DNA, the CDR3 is TGTGCCAGCAGTACGAGGCGTAGCACAGATACGCAGTATTTT. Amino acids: CASSTRRSTDTQYF.

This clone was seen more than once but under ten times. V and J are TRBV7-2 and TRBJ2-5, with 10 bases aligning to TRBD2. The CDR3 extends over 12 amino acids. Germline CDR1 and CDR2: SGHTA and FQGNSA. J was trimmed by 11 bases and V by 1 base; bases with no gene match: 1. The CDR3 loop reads CASSLEAGGQYF. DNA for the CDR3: TGTGCCAGCAGCTTAGAAGCGGGGGGGCAGTACTTC.

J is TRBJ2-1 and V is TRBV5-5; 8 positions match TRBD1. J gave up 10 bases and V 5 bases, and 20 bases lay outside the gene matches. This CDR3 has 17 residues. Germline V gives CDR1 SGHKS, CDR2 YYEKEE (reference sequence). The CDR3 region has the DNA TGTGCCAGCAGGGACAGGGTCCCCCTCAGCGGTACGAAGGAGCAGTTCTTC. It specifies CASRDRVPLSGTKEQFF.

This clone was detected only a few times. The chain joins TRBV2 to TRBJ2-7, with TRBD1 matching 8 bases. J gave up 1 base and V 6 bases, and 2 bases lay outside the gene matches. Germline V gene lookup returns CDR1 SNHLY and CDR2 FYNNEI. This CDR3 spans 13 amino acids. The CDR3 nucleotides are TGTGCCAGCAGGGACAGGGCGTCCTACGAGCAGTACTTC. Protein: CASRDRASYEQYF.

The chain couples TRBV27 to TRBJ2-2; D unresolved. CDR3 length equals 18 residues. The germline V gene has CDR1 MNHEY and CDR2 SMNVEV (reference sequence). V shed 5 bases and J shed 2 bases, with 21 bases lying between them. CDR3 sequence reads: CASSLHERHYANTGELFF. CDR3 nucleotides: TGTGCCAGCAGTCTCCACGAAAGACATTATGCTAACACCGGGGAGCTGTTTTTT.

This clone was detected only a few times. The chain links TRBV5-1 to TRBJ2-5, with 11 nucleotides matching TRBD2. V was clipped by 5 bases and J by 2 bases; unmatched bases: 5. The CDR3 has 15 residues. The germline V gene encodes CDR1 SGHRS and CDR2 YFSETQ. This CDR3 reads CASRFSSGGQETQYF. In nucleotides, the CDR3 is TGCGCCAGCAGATTTTCTAGCGGGGGGCAAGAGACCCAGTACTTC.

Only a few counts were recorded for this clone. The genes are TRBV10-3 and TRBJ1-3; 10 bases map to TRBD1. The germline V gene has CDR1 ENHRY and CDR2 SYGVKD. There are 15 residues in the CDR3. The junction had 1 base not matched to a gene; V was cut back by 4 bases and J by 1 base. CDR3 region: CAISGDRGSGNTIYF. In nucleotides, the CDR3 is TGTGCCATCAGTGGGGACAGGGGATCTGGAAACACCATATATTTT.

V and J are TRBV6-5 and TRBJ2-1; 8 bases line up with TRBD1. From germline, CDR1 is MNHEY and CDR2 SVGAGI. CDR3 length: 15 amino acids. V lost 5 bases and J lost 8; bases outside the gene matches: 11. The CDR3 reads CASSGIPRGRDEQFF. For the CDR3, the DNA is TGTGCCAGCAGTGGTATCCCCAGGGGGCGGGATGAGCAGTTCTTC.

CDR3 residues: CASSPPPGFNEQYF. The CDR3 nucleotides read TGTGCCAGCAGCCCGCCCCCCGGTTTCAACGAGCAGTACTTC. J is TRBJ2-7 and V is TRBV7-2; D is undetermined. V shed 5 bases and J shed 5 bases, with 16 bases lying between them. The CDR3 runs to 14 residues. Germline CDR1 and CDR2: SGHTA and FQGNSA.

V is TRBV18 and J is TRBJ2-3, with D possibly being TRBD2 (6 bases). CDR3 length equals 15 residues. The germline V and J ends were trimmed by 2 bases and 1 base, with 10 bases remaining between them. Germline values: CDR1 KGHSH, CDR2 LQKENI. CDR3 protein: CASSPSGGGTDTQYF. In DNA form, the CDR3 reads TGTGCCAGCTCACCATCTGGCGGGGGCACAGATACGCAGTATTTT.

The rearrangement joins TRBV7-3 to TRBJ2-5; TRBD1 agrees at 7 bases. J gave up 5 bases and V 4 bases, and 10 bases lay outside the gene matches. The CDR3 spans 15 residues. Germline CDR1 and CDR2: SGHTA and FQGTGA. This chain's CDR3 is CASSSGQPAGETQYF. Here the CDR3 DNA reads TGTGCCAGCAGCTCGGGACAGCCCGCAGGGGAGACCCAGTACTTC.